Below are 17 T cell receptor beta chains sequenced from a single sample in a study of shared clonotypes between healthy human individuals. Naive CD8 cells comprised CD45RO-negative, CCR7-positively selected cells, excluding terminally differentiated effector memory CD45RA+ cells. Some clones are missing from TCRdb's copy, which holds only in-frame ones; the method was immunoSEQ multiplex PCR. Altogether hundreds of thousands of clones are present, about 95% being singletons, with the ten largest covering approximately 0.11%. Sequenced input: naive CD8+ T cells sorted from blood. These receptors were taken from a woman between 25 and 40 years old in good health.

The rearrangement links TRBV2 to TRBJ2-1; tentatively, D is TRBD2 (6 bases). CDR3 length: 17 amino acids. From germline, CDR1 is SNHLY and CDR2 FYNNEI. Trimming removed 7 bases from V and 5 bases from J, with 24 bases in between. The CDR3 DNA reads TGTGCCAGCAAGTCCGCTTTGGTTCGGGACTGGAACAATGAGCAGTTCTTC. This codes for CASKSALVRDWNNEQFF.

This chain joins TRBV9 and TRBJ2-7; maybe TRBD2 (6 bases). The CDR3 consists of 15 residues. The V and J ends lost 4 bases and 4 bases respectively, with 18 bases between them. Germline V gene sequence: CDR1 SGDLS, CDR2 YYNGEE. The CDR3 region has the DNA TGTGCCAGCAGCCTTGGGGCGGGACTGAGTTACGAGCAGTACTTC. Residues: CASSLGAGLSYEQYF.

About this clone: The germline gene is not matched at one end of the junction; a read error may be the cause. The chain employs TRBV5-8 and TRBJ1-2; perhaps TRBD1 as D (5 bases). This CDR3 contains 13 residues. CDR1 and CDR2 (germline): SGHTS, YDEGEE. In nucleotides, the CDR3 is TGTGCCAGCAGTTTGGGACGGATCTATGGCTACACCTTC. Amino acids: CASSLGRIYGYTF.

This sequence joins TRBV2 and TRBJ2-7; D might be TRBD2 (7 bases). V was pared by 6 bases and J by 2 bases, with 26 bases between. In germline, CDR1 is SNHLY, CDR2 FYNNEI. The CDR3 is 18 amino acids. In DNA form, the CDR3 reads TGTGCCAGCAGCCCCTGGGGGGGGGCCATCTTTCGAGCCTACGAGCAGTACTTC. Protein sequence: CASSPWGGAIFRAYEQYF. The whole variable domain, filled in from reference TRBV2 and TRBJ2-7, reads EPEVTQTPSHQVTQMGQEVILRCVPISNHLYFYWYRQILGQKVEFLVSFYNNEISEKSEIFDDQFSVERPDGSNFTLKIRSTKLEDSAMYFCASSPWGGAIFRAYEQYFGPGTRLTVT.

The rearrangement links TRBV13 to TRBJ1-1; 8 bases map to TRBD1. Per germline, CDR1 PRHDT and CDR2 FYEKMQ (reference sequence). This CDR3 comprises 17 residues. V shed 5 bases and J 5 bases; nucleotides not matched to a gene: 16. This CDR3 is CASSLRRRQGARTEAFF. CDR3 nucleotides: TGTGCCAGCAGCCTACGACGTAGGCAGGGGGCCCGAACTGAAGCTTTCTTT.

This clone occurred once. The V and J genes are TRBV28 and TRBJ2-2; D remains ambiguous. Germline V gene data show CDR1 as MDHEN and CDR2 as SYDVKM. The CDR3 has 13 amino acids. Trimming stripped 9 bases from V and 1 base from J, with 9 bases between. The CDR3 bases are TGTGCCAGTGGTGCTAAGAACACCGGGGAGCTGTTTTTT. Its translation is CASGAKNTGELFF.

Written as DNA, the CDR3 is TGTGCCAGCAGGGGGACTCAAGATACGCAGTATTTT. The encoded protein is CASRGTQDTQYF. The chain links TRBV6-5 to TRBJ2-3; TRBD2 is a possible D gene (6 bases). Per germline, CDR1 MNHEY and CDR2 SVGAGI. The CDR3 is made up of 12 amino acids. V dropped 6 bases and J dropped 5 bases, with 9 bases sitting between them.

This chain connects TRBV28 to TRBJ1-5, with 8 bases aligning to TRBD1. V lost 1 base, J lost 1 base, and 3 bases stayed unmatched. Germline V CDR1 and CDR2: MDHEN, SYDVKM. The CDR3 totals 16 residues. CDR3 region: CASSLSGGASNQPQHF. The CDR3 DNA follows: TGTGCCAGCAGTTTATCAGGGGGCGCAAGCAATCAGCCCCAGCATTTT.

This chain uses TRBV29-1 with TRBJ2-1; no definite D call. The length of the CDR3 is 13 residues. V lost 4 bases, J lost 7 bases, and 14 bases lay in between. Germline CDR1 reads SQVTM; CDR2 reads ANQGSEA. The CDR3 protein is CSVVESPGNEQFF. The CDR3, as DNA: TGCAGCGTTGTCGAGTCACCTGGTAATGAGCAGTTCTTC.

J is TRBJ1-4 and V is TRBV13; tentative D call: TRBD1 (5 bases). The germline gives CDR1 PRHDT, CDR2 FYEKMQ (reference sequence). The V end lost 5 bases, the J end lost 11 bases, and 21 bases lay between the germline ends. The CDR3 length is 15 residues. The CDR3 nucleotides are TGTGCCAGCAGCGGGGACCCCGCGGACGGGGGGAAACTGTTTTTT. Its protein product is CASSGDPADGGKLFF.

The V call is TRBV7-9, the J call TRBJ2-4, with D perhaps matching TRBD2 (5 bases). The CDR3 loop spans 15 amino acids. Germline V lookup: CDR1 SEHNR, CDR2 FQNEAQ (reference sequence). Trimming removed 4 bases from V and 5 bases from J, with 15 bases in between. The CDR3 bases are TGTGCCAGCAGCTCTAGCTTACCACGGGAAAACATTCAGTACTTC. The encoded protein is CASSSSLPRENIQYF.

The chain combines TRBV28 with TRBJ1-4; D gene uncertain. This CDR3 is 14 amino acids long. The germline V gene has CDR1 MDHEN and CDR2 SYDVKM. Trimming removed 1 base from V and 7 bases from J, with 10 bases in between. The chain's CDR3 is CASSLYQSREKLFF. CDR3 nucleotide sequence: TGTGCCAGCAGTTTATACCAGTCTCGTGAAAAACTGTTTTTT.

V gene TRBV7-9 combines with J gene TRBJ1-2, with D maybe TRBD1 (5 bases). The CDR3 is 16 amino acids. The ends were cut back, 1 base at V and 4 bases at J, with 16 bases in the middle. Germline values: CDR1 SEHNR, CDR2 FQNEAQ (reference sequence). CDR3 coding DNA: TGTGCCAGCAGCTTAGATATCGGAGGGACTCCCTATGGCTACACCTTC. It encodes CASSLDIGGTPYGYTF.

This chain connects TRBV11-1 to TRBJ2-7; D ambiguous. Trimming left V 4 bases short and J 3 bases short, with 13 bases between. This CDR3 comprises 14 residues. The germline CDR1 and CDR2 sequences are SGHAT and FQDESV (reference sequence). CDR3: CASSSISGLYEQYF. CDR3 in DNA: TGTGCCAGCAGCTCCATTTCCGGTCTCTACGAGCAGTACTTC.

This clone was picked up one time. This chain uses TRBV5-6 with TRBJ1-1; D is unclear. CDR1 and CDR2 (germline): SGHDT, YYEEEE. This CDR3 contains 13 residues. The germline V and J ends were trimmed by 0 bases and 8 bases, with 11 bases remaining between them. As DNA, the CDR3 is TGTGCCAGCAGCTTGGAGACGGGGAGGGAAGCTTTCTTT. Its translation: CASSLETGREAFF.

This sequence joins TRBV15 and TRBJ2-7; D may be TRBD1 (6 bases). V was cut by 5 bases and J by 3 bases, with 8 bases left in between. There are 12 residues in the CDR3. CDR1 is LNHNV, CDR2 YYDKDF, per germline (reference sequence). The CDR3 region is CATSLDSYEQYF. The CDR3 coding sequence is TGTGCCACCAGCTTGGACAGCTACGAGCAGTACTTC.

This rearrangement joins TRBV25-1 to TRBJ1-2; D ambiguous. CDR3 length equals 12 residues. Trimming removed 7 bases at V and 8 bases at J, with 14 bases between. Germline CDR1 reads MGHDK; CDR2 reads SYGVNS. The CDR3 spells CASTGNEYGYTF. CDR3 DNA: TGTGCCAGCACCGGTAATGAATACGGCTACACCTTC.